This passage covers 3 T cell receptor beta chains from one sample sequenced in a study of liver allograft versus peripheral blood T cells. Study as a whole: The authors compared T cell receptor repertoires in transplanted livers with those in the peripheral blood of recipients.

TCRdb re-called the reads with MiXCR, one entry per CDR3 protein. The table lists approximately 9,000 distinct CDR3 sequences, under 20% of them singletons, with about 26% in the top ten. These receptors originate from a human patient who had a liver transplant. Some T cells may be transferred from the graft donor.

In regard to this clonotype: This may be a read error: a much more frequent sequence differs by one nucleotide. CDR3 amino acids: CASSLGQGARGIYF. CDR3 bases: TGTGCCAGCAGCTTAGGACAGGGGGCGCGCGGCATATATTTT. The rearrangement joins TRBV13 to TRBJ1-3, with 9 bases identical to TRBD1. The CDR3 runs to 14 residues. Germline V CDR1 and CDR2: PRHDT, FYEKMQ (reference sequence). The ends lost 0 bases at V and 12 bases at J; junction bases unmatched: 6.

This clonotype was seen ten or more times. This chain links TRBV7-9 with TRBJ1-6; D is possibly TRBD1 (6 bases). Trimming removed 3 bases from V and 6 bases from J, with 12 bases in between. CDR3 length equals 15 residues. Germline V lookup: CDR1 SEHNR, CDR2 FQNEAQ (reference sequence). The CDR3: CASSFAGERNSPLHF. CDR3 coding DNA: TGTGCCAGCAGCTTCGCAGGGGAACGTAATTCACCCCTCCACTTT.

This clonotype has only a few counts. The chain combines TRBV24-1 with TRBJ1-2; D is possibly TRBD1 (6 bases). Looked up from germline, CDR1 is KGHDR and CDR2 is SFDVKD. V was clipped by 6 bases and J by 4 bases, with 11 bases between them. This CDR3 has 13 residues. This chain's CDR3 is CATSSGTFYGYTF. The CDR3 nucleotides are TGTGCCACCAGTAGCGGGACATTCTATGGCTACACCTTC.